This T cell receptor beta chain was observed in a study of blood T cell repertoires in COVID-19. Study-wide context: There were acute and convalescent COVID-19 samples, and they came from the United States, Italy and Spain. The analysed material was cDNA or gDNA that came from T cells, B-cell-depleted T cells, or PBMCs.

Seattle patients were enrolled while actively infected and followed longitudinally. Profiled with immunoSEQ multiplex PCR; TCRdb holds only in-frame clones, not every one. The table shows 230,000 or so clones, with roughly 79% occurring only once. This clone was seen a few times. Trimming removed 5 bases from V and 13 bases from J; junction bases left unmatched: 3. Germline V lookup: CDR1 SEHNR, CDR2 FQNEAQ (reference sequence). The CDR3 consists of 12 residues. The sequence was collected from an elderly woman with COVID-19, enrolled during active disease. This sequence joins TRBV7-9 and TRBJ2-2, with 11 positions matching TRBD1. The sequenced sample consisted of peripheral blood. CDR3 region: CASSRTGGGLFF. CDR3 DNA sequence: TGTGCCAGCAGCAGGACAGGGGGCGGGCTGTTTTTT.